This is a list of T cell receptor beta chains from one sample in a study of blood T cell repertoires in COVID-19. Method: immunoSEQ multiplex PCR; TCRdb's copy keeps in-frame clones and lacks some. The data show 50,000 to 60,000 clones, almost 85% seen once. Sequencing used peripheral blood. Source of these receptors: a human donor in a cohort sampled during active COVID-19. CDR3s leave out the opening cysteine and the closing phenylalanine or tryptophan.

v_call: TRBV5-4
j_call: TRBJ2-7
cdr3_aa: ASSPDGGSRGYEQY

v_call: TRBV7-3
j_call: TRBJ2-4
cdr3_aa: ASSLTGLAGFSAKNIQY

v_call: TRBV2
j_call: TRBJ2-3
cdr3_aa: ASSDGTGGFIDTQY

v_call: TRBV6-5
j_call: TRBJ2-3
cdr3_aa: ASSTTGGKTDTQY

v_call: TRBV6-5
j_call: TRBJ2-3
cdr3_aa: ASRAGADTQY

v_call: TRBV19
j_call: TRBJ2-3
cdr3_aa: ASSSQADTQY

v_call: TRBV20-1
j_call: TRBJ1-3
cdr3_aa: SASFSGTGNTIY

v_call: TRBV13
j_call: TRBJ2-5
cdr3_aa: ASSSPELAVQETQY

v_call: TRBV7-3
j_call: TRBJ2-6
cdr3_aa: ASSLGGAGANVLT

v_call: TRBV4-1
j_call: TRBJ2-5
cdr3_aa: ASSHTGQETQY

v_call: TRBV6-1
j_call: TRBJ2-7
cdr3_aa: ASSEAKRDSWVGEQY

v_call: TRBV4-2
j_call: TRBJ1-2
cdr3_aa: ASSQGIREDYGYT

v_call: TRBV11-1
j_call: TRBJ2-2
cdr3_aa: ASSLGQGTGELF

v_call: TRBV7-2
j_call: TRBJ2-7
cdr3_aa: ASSLYRGSSYEQY

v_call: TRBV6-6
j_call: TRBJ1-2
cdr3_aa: ATRDRRYGYT

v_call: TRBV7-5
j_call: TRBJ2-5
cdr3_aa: ARSLGDSIRETQY

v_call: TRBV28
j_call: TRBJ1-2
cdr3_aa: ASSLWSVGTGHGYT

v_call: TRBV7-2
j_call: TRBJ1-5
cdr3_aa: ASSVGQGGHQPQH

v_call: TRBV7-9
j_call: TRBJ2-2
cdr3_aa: ASSPQVPGELF

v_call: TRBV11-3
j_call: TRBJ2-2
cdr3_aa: ASSPGGTGELF

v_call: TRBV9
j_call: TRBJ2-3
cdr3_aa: ASSAGGTGRGDTQY

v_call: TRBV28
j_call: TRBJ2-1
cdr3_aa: ASNSGLWNEQF

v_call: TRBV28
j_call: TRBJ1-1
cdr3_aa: ASSRQGWGNTEAF

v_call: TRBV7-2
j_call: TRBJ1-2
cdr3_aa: ASSPGDRVNYGYT

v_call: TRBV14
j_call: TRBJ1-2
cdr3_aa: ASSPSMSYGYT

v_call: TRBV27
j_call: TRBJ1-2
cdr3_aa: ASSLQTPGQGNGYT

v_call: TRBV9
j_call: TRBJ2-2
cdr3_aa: ASSGLVAGGTGELF

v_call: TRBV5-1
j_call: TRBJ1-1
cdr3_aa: ASSPEGVGTEAF

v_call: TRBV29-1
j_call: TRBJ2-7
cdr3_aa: SAGGQYEQY

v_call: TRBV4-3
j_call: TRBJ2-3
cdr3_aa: ASSQDFGLALSTDTQY

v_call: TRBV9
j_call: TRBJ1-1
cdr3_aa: ASSVTGVSARGTEAF

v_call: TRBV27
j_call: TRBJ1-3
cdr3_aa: ASSLSGLTGNTIY

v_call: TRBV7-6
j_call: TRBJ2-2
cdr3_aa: ASSRNSAARDTGELF

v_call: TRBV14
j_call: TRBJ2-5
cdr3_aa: ASSQDAAGGYETQY

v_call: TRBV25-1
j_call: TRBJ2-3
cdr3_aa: ASSEPTGYPTDTQY

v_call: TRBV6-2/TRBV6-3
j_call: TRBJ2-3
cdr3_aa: ASSLRLAGGGDTQY

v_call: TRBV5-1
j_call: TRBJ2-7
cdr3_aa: ASSSLTGSGEQY

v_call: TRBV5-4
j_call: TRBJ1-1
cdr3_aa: ASSTQTGKNTEAF

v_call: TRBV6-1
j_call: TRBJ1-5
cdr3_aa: ASRDGTGANQPQH

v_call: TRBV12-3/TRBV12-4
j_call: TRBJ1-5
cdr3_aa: ASQGAGNQPQH

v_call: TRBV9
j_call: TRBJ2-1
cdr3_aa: ASSVGGSGILYEQF

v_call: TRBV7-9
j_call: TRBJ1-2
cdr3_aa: ASSLGQSNYGYT

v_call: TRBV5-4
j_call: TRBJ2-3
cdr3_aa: ASSQDRGRTDTQY

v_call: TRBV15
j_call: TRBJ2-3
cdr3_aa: ATSSRTSGSTDTQY

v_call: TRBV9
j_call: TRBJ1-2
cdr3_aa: ASSVTTGGAGGYT

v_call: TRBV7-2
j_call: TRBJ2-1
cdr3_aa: ASSPRLGGRLNEQF

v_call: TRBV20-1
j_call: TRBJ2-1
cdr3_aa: SASRGLGHEQF

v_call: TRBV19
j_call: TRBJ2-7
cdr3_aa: ASTRKAGGEQY

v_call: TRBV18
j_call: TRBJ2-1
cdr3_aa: ASSPRRDEQF

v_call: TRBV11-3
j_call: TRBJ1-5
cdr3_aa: ASSLPRSGRQPQH

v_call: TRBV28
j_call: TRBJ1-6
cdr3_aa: ASSPLQGTLH

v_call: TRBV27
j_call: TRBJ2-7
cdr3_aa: ASSLRASALQQY

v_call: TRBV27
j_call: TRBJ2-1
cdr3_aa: ASKRATYNEQF

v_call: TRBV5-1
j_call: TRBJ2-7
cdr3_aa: ASSLTTGGAYEQY